This is a list of T cell receptor beta chains from one sample in a study of T cells after somatic rescue of genetic block. Sequenced by immunoSEQ multiplex PCR; TCRdb stores in-frame clones only, minus some. The data show just over 14,000 clones, about two thirds seen once. The sequencing input was peripheral blood mononuclear cells (PBMCs). These receptors were obtained from a boy younger than 18. CDR3s include the opening cysteine and the closing phenylalanine or tryptophan.

v_gene | CDR3aa
TRBV4-2 | CASSRLGLAVYNEQFF
TRBV7-9 | CASSYPRQGASNYGYTF
TRBV30 | CAWSSGGGGGEQYF
TRBV28 | CASSFLPGRETQYF
TRBV2 | CASRDRAYEQYF
TRBV11-2 | CASSFRGAGATYEQYF
TRBV6-5 | CASSYAGTGAYEQYF
TRBV27 | CASSPRLSETFYEQYF
TRBV7-8 | CASSLSSGTGAIGGGYTF
TRBV5-1 | CASSFGPLYEQYF
TRBV27 | CASSLFLAGGRNEQFF